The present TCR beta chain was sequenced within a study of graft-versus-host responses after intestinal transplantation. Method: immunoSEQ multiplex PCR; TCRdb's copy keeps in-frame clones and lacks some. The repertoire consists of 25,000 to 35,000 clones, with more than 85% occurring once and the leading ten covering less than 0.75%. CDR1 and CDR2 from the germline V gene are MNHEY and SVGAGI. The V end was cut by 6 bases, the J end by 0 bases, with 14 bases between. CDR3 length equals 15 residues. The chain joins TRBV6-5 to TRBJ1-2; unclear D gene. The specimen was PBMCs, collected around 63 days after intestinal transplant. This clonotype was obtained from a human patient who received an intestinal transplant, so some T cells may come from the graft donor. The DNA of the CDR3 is TGTGCCAGCAGCCCCACCACCATGTCTAACTATGGCTACACCTTC. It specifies CASSPTTMSNYGYTF.